This T cell receptor (beta chain) was sequenced in a study of T cell responses to AZD1222 COVID-19 vaccine. The assay was immunoSEQ multiplex PCR, and TCRdb's table has in-frame clones only and misses some. Here the sample spans around 65,000 clones, 75% to 90% being singletons. CDR3 length: 11 amino acids. V shed 3 bases and J shed 7 bases, with 9 bases lying between them. From germline, CDR1 is GTSNPN and CDR2 SVGIG (reference sequence). On this clone: Its matching antigen is unknown.

The study's findings and limits: Donors, mostly white British, included more females; clonal diversity was possibly underestimated. Baseline seropositives among AZD1222 recipients totaled only five or six. Repertoire sampling happened only post peak T cell response. Close to half of all spike-specific TCRs reportedly target regions of the variants that are unmutated.

The source was peripheral blood, collected 28 days after the second AZD1222 dose. This receptor was obtained from an adult who received the AZD1222 COVID-19 vaccine. The rearrangement uses TRBV30 and TRBJ1-2; D remains ambiguous. The CDR3, as DNA: TGTGCCTGGAGGCGAGAGAGTGGCTACACCTTC. Protein: CAWRRESGYTF.